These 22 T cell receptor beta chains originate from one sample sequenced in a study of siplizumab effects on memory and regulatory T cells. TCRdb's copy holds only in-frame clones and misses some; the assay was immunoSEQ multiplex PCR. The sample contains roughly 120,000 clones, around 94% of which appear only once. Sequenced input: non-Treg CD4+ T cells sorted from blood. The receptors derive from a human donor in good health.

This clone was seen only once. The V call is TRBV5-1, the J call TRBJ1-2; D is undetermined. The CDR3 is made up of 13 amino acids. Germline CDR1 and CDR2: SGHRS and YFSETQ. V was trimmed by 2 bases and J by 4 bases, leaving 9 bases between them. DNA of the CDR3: TGCGCCAGCAGCTTTGAGGGAGGCTATGGCTACACCTTC. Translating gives CASSFEGGYGYTF. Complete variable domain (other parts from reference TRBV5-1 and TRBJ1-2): KAGVTQTPRYLIKTRGQQVTLSCSPISGHRSVSWYQQTPGQGLQFLFEYFSETQRNKGNFPGRFSGRQFSNSRSEMNVSTLELGDSALYLCASSFEGGYGYTFGSGTRLTVV.

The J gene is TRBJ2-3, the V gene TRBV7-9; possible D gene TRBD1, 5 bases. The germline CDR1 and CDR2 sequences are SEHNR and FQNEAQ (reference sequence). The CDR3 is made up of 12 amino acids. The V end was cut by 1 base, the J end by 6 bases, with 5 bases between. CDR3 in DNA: TGTGCCAGCAGCTTAGAGGGGGATACGCAGTATTTT. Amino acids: CASSLEGDTQYF.

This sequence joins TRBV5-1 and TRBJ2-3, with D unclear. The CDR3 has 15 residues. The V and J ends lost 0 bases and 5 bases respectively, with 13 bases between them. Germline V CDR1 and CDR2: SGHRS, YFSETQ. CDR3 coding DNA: TGCGCCAGCAGCTTGGAGGGCGCCCGCTTAGATACGCAGTATTTT. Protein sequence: CASSLEGARLDTQYF.

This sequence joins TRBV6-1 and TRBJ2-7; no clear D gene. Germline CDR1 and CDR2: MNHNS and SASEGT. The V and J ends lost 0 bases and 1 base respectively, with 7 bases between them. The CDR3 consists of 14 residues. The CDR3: CASSEARTSYEQYF. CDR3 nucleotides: TGTGCCAGCAGTGAAGCTAGGACGTCCTACGAGCAGTACTTC.

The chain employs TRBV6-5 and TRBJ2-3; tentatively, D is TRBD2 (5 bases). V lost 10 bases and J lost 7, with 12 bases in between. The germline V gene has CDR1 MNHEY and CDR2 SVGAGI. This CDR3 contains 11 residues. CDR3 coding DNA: TGTGCCAATTCGCCGGGAAATACGCAGTATTTT. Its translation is CANSPGNTQYF.

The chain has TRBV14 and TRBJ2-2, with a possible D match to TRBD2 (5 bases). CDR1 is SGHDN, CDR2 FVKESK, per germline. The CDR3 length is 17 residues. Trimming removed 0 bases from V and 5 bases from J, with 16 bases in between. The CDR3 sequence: CASSQDKSRDETGELFF. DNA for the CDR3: TGTGCCAGCAGCCAAGATAAGTCACGGGATGAAACCGGGGAGCTGTTTTTT. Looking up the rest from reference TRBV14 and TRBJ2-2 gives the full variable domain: EAGVTQFPSHSVIEKGQTVTLRCDPISGHDNLYWYRRVMGKEIKFLLHFVKESKQDESGMPNNRFLAERTGGTYSTLKVQPAELEDSGVYFCASSQDKSRDETGELFFGEGSRLTVL.

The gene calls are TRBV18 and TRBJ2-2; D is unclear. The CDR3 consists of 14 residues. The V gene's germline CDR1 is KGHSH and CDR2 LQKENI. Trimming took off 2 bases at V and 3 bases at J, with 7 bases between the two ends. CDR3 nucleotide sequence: TGTGCCAGCTCACCAAACAGCTACACCGGGGAGCTGTTTTTT. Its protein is CASSPNSYTGELFF.

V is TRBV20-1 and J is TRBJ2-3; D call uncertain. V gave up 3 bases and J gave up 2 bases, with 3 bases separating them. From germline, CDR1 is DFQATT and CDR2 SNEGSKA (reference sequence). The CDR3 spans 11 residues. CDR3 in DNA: TGCAGTGCTAGCGTCACAGATACGCAGTATTTT. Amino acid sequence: CSASVTDTQYF.

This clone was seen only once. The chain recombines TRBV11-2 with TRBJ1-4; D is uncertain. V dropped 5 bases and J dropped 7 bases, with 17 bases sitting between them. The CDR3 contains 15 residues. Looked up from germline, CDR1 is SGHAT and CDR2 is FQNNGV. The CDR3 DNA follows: TGTGCCAGCAGCCCCCGGACCTATTTGGGTGAAAAACTGTTTTTT. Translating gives CASSPRTYLGEKLFF.

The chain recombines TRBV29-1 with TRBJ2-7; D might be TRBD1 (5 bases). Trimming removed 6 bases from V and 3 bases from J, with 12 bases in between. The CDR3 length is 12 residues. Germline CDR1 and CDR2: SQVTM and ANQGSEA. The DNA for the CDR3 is TGCAGCGTCGCGACAGTAGGCTACGAGCAGTACTTC. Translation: CSVATVGYEQYF.

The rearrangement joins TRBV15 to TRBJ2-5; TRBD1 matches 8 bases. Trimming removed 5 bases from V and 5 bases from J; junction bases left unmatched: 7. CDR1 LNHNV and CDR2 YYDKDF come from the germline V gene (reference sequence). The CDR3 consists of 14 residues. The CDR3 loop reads CATSRGQGGETQYF. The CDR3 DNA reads TGTGCCACCAGCCGTGGACAGGGAGGTGAGACCCAGTACTTC.

The CDR3 loop is CASRRVLWRQGDNEQFF. In DNA form, the CDR3 reads TGTGCCAGCAGGCGGGTACTATGGCGACAGGGAGACAATGAGCAGTTCTTC. The V call is TRBV2, the J call TRBJ2-1; TRBD1 matches at 7 bases. The V segment lost 6 bases and the J segment 5 bases; nucleotides outside the gene matches: 16. This CDR3 has 17 amino acids. The V gene's germline CDR1 is SNHLY and CDR2 FYNNEI.

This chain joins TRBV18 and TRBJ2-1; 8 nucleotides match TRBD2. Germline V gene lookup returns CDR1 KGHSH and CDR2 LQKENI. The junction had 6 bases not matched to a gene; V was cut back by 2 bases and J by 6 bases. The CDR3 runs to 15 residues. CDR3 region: CASSPSAGEVNEQFF. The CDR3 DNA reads TGTGCCAGCTCACCATCAGCGGGAGAGGTCAATGAGCAGTTCTTC.

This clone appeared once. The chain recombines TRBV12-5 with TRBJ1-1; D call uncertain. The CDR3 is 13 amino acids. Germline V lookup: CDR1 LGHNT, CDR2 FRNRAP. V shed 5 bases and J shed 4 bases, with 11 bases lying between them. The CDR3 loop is CASGQGTTTEAFF. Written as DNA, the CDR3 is TGTGCTAGTGGTCAAGGCACCACCACTGAAGCTTTCTTT.

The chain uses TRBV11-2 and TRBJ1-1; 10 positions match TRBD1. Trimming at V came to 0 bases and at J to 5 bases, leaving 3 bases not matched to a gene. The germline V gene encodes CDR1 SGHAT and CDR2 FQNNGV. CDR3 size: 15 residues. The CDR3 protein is CASSLETGGRTEAFF. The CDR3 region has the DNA TGTGCCAGCAGCTTAGAGACAGGGGGCAGGACTGAAGCTTTCTTT.

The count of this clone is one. The CDR3 reads CASSVQANTEAFF. The DNA of the CDR3 is TGTGCCAGCAGCGTACAAGCGAACACTGAAGCTTTCTTT. V and J are TRBV9 and TRBJ1-1; D remains unclear. Trimming took off 1 base at V and 1 base at J, with 5 bases between the two ends. The CDR3 has 13 amino acids. Germline loops: CDR1 SGDLS, CDR2 YYNGEE.

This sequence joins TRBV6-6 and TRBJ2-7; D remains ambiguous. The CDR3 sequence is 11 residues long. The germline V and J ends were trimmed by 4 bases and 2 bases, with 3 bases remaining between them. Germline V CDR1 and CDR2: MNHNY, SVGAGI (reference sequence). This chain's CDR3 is CASSSAYEQYF. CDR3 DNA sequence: TGTGCCAGCAGTTCAGCCTACGAGCAGTACTTC.

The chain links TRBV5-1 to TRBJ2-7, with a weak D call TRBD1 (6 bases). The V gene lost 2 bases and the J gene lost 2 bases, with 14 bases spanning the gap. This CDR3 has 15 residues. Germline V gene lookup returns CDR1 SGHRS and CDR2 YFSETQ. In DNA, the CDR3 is TGCGCCAGCAGCTTAGGACAGATTACCCCCTACGAGCAGTACTTC. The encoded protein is CASSLGQITPYEQYF.

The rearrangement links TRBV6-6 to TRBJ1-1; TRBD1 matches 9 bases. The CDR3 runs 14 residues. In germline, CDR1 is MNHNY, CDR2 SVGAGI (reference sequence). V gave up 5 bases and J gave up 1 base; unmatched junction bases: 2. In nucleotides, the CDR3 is TGTGCCAGCAGTCAACAGGGGGCGAACACTGAAGCTTTCTTT. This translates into CASSQQGANTEAFF.

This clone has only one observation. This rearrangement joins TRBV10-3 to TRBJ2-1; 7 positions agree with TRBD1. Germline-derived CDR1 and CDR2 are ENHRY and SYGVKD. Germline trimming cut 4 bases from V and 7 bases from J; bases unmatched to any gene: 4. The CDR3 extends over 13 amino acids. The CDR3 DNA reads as TGTGCCATCAGTGGGGGACAGTTTAATGAGCAGTTCTTC. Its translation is CAISGGQFNEQFF.

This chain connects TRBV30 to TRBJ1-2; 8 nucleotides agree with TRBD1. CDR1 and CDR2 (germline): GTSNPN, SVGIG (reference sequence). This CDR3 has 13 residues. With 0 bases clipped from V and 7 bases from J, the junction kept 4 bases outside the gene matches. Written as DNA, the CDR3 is TGTGCCTGGAGTGTGCAGGGGGCTAGTGGCTACACCTTC. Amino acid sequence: CAWSVQGASGYTF.

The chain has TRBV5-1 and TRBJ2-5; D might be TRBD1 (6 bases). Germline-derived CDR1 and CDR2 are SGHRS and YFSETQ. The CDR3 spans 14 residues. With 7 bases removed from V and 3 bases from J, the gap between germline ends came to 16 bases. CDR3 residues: CASFLGGKEETQYF. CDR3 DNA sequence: TGCGCCAGCTTCTTAGGGGGAAAAGAAGAGACCCAGTACTTC. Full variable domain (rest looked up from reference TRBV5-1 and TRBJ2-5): KAGVTQTPRYLIKTRGQQVTLSCSPISGHRSVSWYQQTPGQGLQFLFEYFSETQRNKGNFPGRFSGRQFSNSRSEMNVSTLELGDSALYLCASFLGGKEETQYFGPGTRLLVL.